One sample yielded the 32 T cell receptor beta chains listed below, sequenced in a study of identical twins. TCRdb fed the 5' RACE reads into MiXCR, producing one record per CDR3 protein. The table shows some 500,000 distinct CDR3 sequences, with 14% occurring only once. The sample also formed part of further work on yellow fever vaccine responses in identical twins.

The sample was CD4+ T cells sorted from blood. These receptors all stem from a woman aged 18-29 years in good health.

This chain links TRBV4-2 with TRBJ2-3, with TRBD1 matching 8 bases. CDR1 and CDR2 (germline): LGHNA, YNFKEQ. The length of the CDR3 is 17 residues. V was clipped by 0 bases and J by 4 bases; unmatched bases: 9. The DNA of the CDR3 is TGTGCCAGCAGCCAAGATAGGGGACAGGCTAACCCAGATACGCAGTATTTT. Protein sequence: CASSQDRGQANPDTQYF.

This clonotype has only a few counts. This chain uses TRBV7-9 with TRBJ1-1; a weak D match, TRBD1 (6 bases). Germline assignment: CDR1 SEHNR and CDR2 FQNEAQ (reference sequence). V lost 6 bases and J 1 base, leaving 12 bases between the germline ends. The CDR3 loop spans 14 amino acids. Here the CDR3 reads CASSFTGKNTEAFF. The DNA for the CDR3 is TGTGCCAGCAGTTTTACAGGGAAGAACACTGAAGCTTTCTTT.

Many counts were recorded for this clonotype. The chain employs TRBV4-2 and TRBJ2-1; possibly TRBD2 for D (5 bases). Germline CDR1 reads LGHNA; CDR2 reads YNFKEQ. The ends were cut back, 1 base at V and 10 bases at J, with 17 bases in the middle. The CDR3 is 15 residues long. The chain's CDR3 is CASSQGLGLANEQFF. The CDR3 DNA follows: TGTGCCAGCAGCCAAGGTCTAGGACTCGCAAACGAGCAGTTCTTC.

This clonotype appeared many times. The chain carries TRBV7-9 and TRBJ1-6; D may be TRBD1 (6 bases). The CDR3 runs 17 residues. The germline V gene encodes CDR1 SEHNR and CDR2 FQNEAQ (reference sequence). V lost 4 bases and J 7 bases, leaving 20 bases between the germline ends. The CDR3 region is CASSSRRGRGGNSPLHF. The DNA of the CDR3 is TGTGCCAGCAGCTCCCGGAGGGGAAGAGGGGGGAATTCACCCCTCCACTTT.

This clonotype was picked up a small number of times. The J gene is TRBJ1-6, the V gene TRBV7-9; D is perhaps TRBD1 (6 bases). This CDR3 comprises 15 residues. Looked up from germline, CDR1 is SEHNR and CDR2 is FQNEAQ (reference sequence). Trimming took 3 bases from V and 5 from J, leaving 11 bases between them. The CDR3 sequence is CASSLGDINNSPLHF. Here the CDR3 DNA reads TGTGCCAGCAGCTTGGGGGACATCAATAATTCACCCCTCCACTTT.

This clonotype was counted only a few times. This chain uses TRBV20-1 with TRBJ2-3; D is perhaps TRBD2 (6 bases). CDR1 is DFQATT and CDR2 is SNEGSKA in the germline V gene (reference sequence). The CDR3 covers 16 residues. V was shortened by 3 bases and J by 1 base, with 17 bases between the two germline ends. CDR3: CSASRLLGGGTDTQYF. The CDR3 bases are TGCAGTGCTAGTAGACTCCTTGGCGGGGGCACAGATACGCAGTATTTT.

The sample holds a few counts of this clonotype. This chain uses TRBV12-3 or TRBV12-4 with TRBJ1-6; D is unclear. The CDR3 sequence is 16 residues long. V was pared by 5 bases and J by 3 bases, with 14 bases between. CDR3 protein: CASSTPRGYYNSPLHF. CDR3 bases: TGTGCCAGCAGTACCCCCCGGGGATACTATAATTCACCCCTCCACTTT.

This clonotype has ten or more counts. A read error may account for a junction end that differs from germline. The chain has TRBV5-1 and TRBJ2-3; TRBD2 matches 11 bases. The CDR3 has 14 residues. From germline, CDR1 is SGHRS and CDR2 YFSETQ. For the CDR3, the DNA is TGTGCCAGCAGTCTGGGACTAGCGGCAGATACGCAGTATTTT. This sequence encodes CASSLGLAADTQYF.

This chain connects TRBV6-1 to TRBJ2-7; perhaps TRBD1 as D (6 bases). The CDR3 spans 14 residues. Germline lookup yields CDR1 MNHNS and CDR2 SASEGT. V lost 8 bases and J lost 4, with 18 bases in between. This chain's CDR3 is CASRLMTGLYEQYF. The CDR3 nucleotides are TGTGCCAGCCGATTAATGACAGGCTTATACGAGCAGTACTTC.

The rearrangement joins TRBV28 to TRBJ2-7, with no clear D. V dropped 7 bases and J dropped 7 bases, with 14 bases sitting between them. This CDR3 has 12 amino acids. Looked up from germline, CDR1 is MDHEN and CDR2 is SYDVKM. DNA for the CDR3: TGTGCCAGCACCTCGTTCAGGAGAGAGCAGTACTTC. Its protein product is CASTSFRREQYF.

This clonotype appeared a few times. V is TRBV28 and J is TRBJ1-2, with D perhaps TRBD1 (6 bases). Per germline, CDR1 MDHEN and CDR2 SYDVKM. Trimming left V 8 bases short and J 6 bases short, with 16 bases between. This CDR3 contains 13 residues. CDR3 DNA sequence: TGTGCCAGCCAACCTAGGGCAGGGGATGGCTACACCTTC. It is translated as CASQPRAGDGYTF.

V gene TRBV9 combines with J gene TRBJ2-3, with a tentative D call TRBD1 (6 bases). The CDR3 covers 15 residues. CDR1 is SGDLS, CDR2 YYNGEE, per germline. Trimming pared 0 bases from V and 5 bases from J, leaving 13 bases between. This CDR3 is CASSVEGAGVDTQYF. The CDR3 region has the DNA TGTGCCAGCAGCGTAGAAGGGGCAGGGGTAGATACGCAGTATTTT.

This clonotype occurred a few times. This chain links TRBV20-1 with TRBJ2-3, with D maybe TRBD2 (6 bases). The V end was cut by 6 bases, the J end by 0 bases, with 10 bases between. The CDR3 totals 13 residues. Germline CDR1 is DFQATT and CDR2 is SNEGSKA (reference sequence). CDR3 protein: CSAKRASTDTQYF. DNA of the CDR3: TGCAGTGCAAAGCGGGCGAGCACAGATACGCAGTATTTT.

This clonotype has more than one count but fewer than ten. The rearrangement links TRBV7-2 to TRBJ2-7, with D perhaps TRBD1 (5 bases). V was trimmed by 5 bases and J by 5 bases, leaving 25 bases between them. This CDR3 has 17 amino acids. Germline-derived CDR1 and CDR2 are SGHTA and FQGNSA. The CDR3 loop is CASSLRPQGLSGNEQYF. CDR3 bases: TGTGCCAGCAGCCTACGGCCCCAGGGCCTATCTGGCAACGAGCAGTACTTC.

This clonotype has more than one count but fewer than ten. This rearrangement joins TRBV11-1 to TRBJ2-1; D is unresolved. Between the trimmed V and J ends, which lost 5 bases and 5 bases, there was a span of 25 bases. CDR1 is SGHAT, CDR2 FQDESV, per germline (reference sequence). CDR3 length equals 18 residues. The CDR3 bases are TGTGCCAGCAGCCCCGACTTTAGAAGGAATTGGGGAAACAATGAGCAGTTCTTC. This codes for CASSPDFRRNWGNNEQFF.

The J gene is TRBJ2-7, the V gene TRBV12-3 or TRBV12-4, with a tentative D call TRBD1 (6 bases). V dropped 5 bases and J dropped 5 bases, with 16 bases sitting between them. The CDR3 has 14 amino acids. Here the CDR3 reads CASSPTGTFHEQYF. DNA for the CDR3: TGTGCCAGCAGTCCGACCGGGACATTCCACGAGCAGTACTTC.

The chain couples TRBV6-4 to TRBJ2-7, with D unclear. Trimming removed 3 bases from V and 3 bases from J, with 9 bases in between. In germline, CDR1 is MRHNA, CDR2 SNTAGT. The CDR3 length is 13 residues. CDR3 amino acids: CASSETPNYEQYF. In DNA, the CDR3 is TGTGCCAGCAGTGAGACACCCAACTACGAGCAGTACTTC.

This clonotype was seen a handful of times. The chain carries TRBV6-6 and TRBJ2-7; weak D call: TRBD1 (5 bases). V lost 7 bases and J 4 bases, leaving 11 bases between the germline ends. Germline V gene lookup returns CDR1 MNHNY and CDR2 SVGAGI (reference sequence). This CDR3 region has 12 residues. CDR3 sequence reads: CASTKTEYEQYF. CDR3 nucleotides: TGTGCCAGCACCAAGACAGAATACGAGCAGTACTTC.

This chain links TRBV6-5 with TRBJ2-7, with a tentative D call TRBD2 (5 bases). In germline, CDR1 is MNHEY, CDR2 SVGAGI. The CDR3 is 11 residues long. Between the trimmed V and J ends, which lost 8 bases and 3 bases, there was a span of 8 bases. The chain's CDR3 is CASARGYEQYF. CDR3 nucleotides: TGTGCCAGCGCACGGGGCTACGAGCAGTACTTC.

This chain uses TRBV5-4 with TRBJ2-5, with 7 bases matching TRBD2. The CDR3 runs 18 residues. CDR1 and CDR2 from the germline V gene are SGHNT and YYREEE (reference sequence). Losses at the gene ends were 0 bases for V and 2 bases for J; bases not matched to a gene: 13. Here the CDR3 DNA reads TGTGCCAGCAGCTTGGAATCCGAGTCTAGCGGACAACAAGAGACCCAGTACTTC. It is translated as CASSLESESSGQQETQYF.

There are a few counts of this clonotype. The chain recombines TRBV2 with TRBJ2-4; 8 bases line up with TRBD1. The V gene's germline CDR1 is SNHLY and CDR2 FYNNEI. V lost 6 bases, J lost 0 bases, and 19 bases stayed unmatched. The CDR3 has 20 residues. CDR3 sequence: CASSDSRTGNFILAKNIQYF. In DNA, the CDR3 is TGTGCCAGCAGCGACTCGAGGACAGGGAACTTTATACTAGCCAAAAACATTCAGTACTTC.

This clonotype was seen a handful of times. The V gene is TRBV20-1, the J gene TRBJ1-1; TRBD1 matches 9 bases. Germline CDR1 reads DFQATT; CDR2 reads SNEGSKA (reference sequence). The V and J ends lost 5 bases and 6 bases, in that order; junction bases with no gene match: 4. The CDR3 covers 12 residues. This CDR3 reads CSARGQGPEAFF. The CDR3 DNA sequence: TGCAGTGCTCGTGGACAGGGGCCTGAAGCTTTCTTT.

For the CDR3, the DNA is TGTGCCAGCAGCAAGCAGGGGGACAAAGAGACCCAGTACTTC. This translates into CASSKQGDKETQYF. This chain uses TRBV7-9 with TRBJ2-5; TRBD1 matches 7 bases. CDR1 is SEHNR, CDR2 FQNEAQ, per germline (reference sequence). The V segment lost 5 bases and the J segment 3 bases; nucleotides outside the gene matches: 6. The CDR3 length is 14 residues.

The chain uses TRBV4-1 and TRBJ2-3; maybe TRBD2 (6 bases). The V end lost 0 bases, the J end lost 1 base, and 11 bases lay between the germline ends. Germline loops: CDR1 MGHRA, CDR2 YSYEKL. The CDR3 spans 16 residues. The CDR3 sequence: CASSQELGLRTDTQYF. The CDR3 coding sequence is TGCGCCAGCAGCCAAGAGCTGGGACTTCGCACAGATACGCAGTATTTT.

This clonotype showed up just a few times. The chain combines TRBV28 with TRBJ2-3, with 13 bases identical to TRBD2. Germline CDR1 is MDHEN and CDR2 is SYDVKM. The CDR3 runs to 16 residues. V was clipped by 4 bases and J by 3 bases; unmatched bases: 4. The CDR3 DNA sequence: TGTGCCAGCAGTTCAACTAGCGGGGGGGTAACAGATACGCAGTATTTT. Translation: CASSSTSGGVTDTQYF.

This clonotype was observed a handful of times. The CDR3 region has the DNA TGCAGCGTTCAAGGGGGGGGGACCGGGGAGCTGTTTTTT. Encoded protein: CSVQGGGTGELFF. The V call is TRBV29-1, the J call TRBJ2-2, with a possible D match to TRBD2 (7 bases). V lost 5 bases, J lost 5 bases, and 12 bases lay in between. Germline V gene lookup returns CDR1 SQVTM and CDR2 ANQGSEA. CDR3 length: 13 residues.

This clonotype was seen ten or more times. V and J are TRBV20-1 and TRBJ2-3; D gene unclear. Per germline, CDR1 DFQATT and CDR2 SNEGSKA (reference sequence). This CDR3 region has 16 residues. The V gene lost 1 base and the J gene lost 1 base, with 15 bases spanning the gap. For the CDR3, the DNA is TGCAGTGCTAGAGGTTTCACAGCCAGTGGCACAGATACGCAGTATTTT. Translation: CSARGFTASGTDTQYF.

In its sample, this clonotype was seen a few times. This chain uses TRBV19 with TRBJ2-3; 8 nucleotides line up with TRBD2. The CDR3 length is 19 residues. V trimming: 3 bases; J trimming: 0 bases; junction bases outside the gene matches: 14. CDR1 is LNHDA and CDR2 is SQIVND in the germline V gene (reference sequence). CDR3 protein: CASSMDLGSGNPSTDTQYF. DNA of the CDR3: TGTGCCAGTAGTATGGATTTGGGTAGCGGGAACCCTAGCACAGATACGCAGTATTTT.

This clonotype was seen more than once but under ten times. The rearrangement uses TRBV3-1 and TRBJ2-1, with D unclear. This CDR3 is built from 12 residues. The V and J ends lost 2 bases and 5 bases respectively, with 4 bases between them. Germline-derived CDR1 and CDR2 are LGHDT and YNNKEL (reference sequence). As DNA, the CDR3 is TGTGCCAGCAGCCAATCTAACAATGAGCAGTTCTTC. Translation gives CASSQSNNEQFF.

The genes are TRBV20-1 and TRBJ2-1; perhaps TRBD2 as D (5 bases). The CDR3 totals 15 residues. Germline CDR1 is DFQATT and CDR2 is SNEGSKA (reference sequence). The V gene lost 5 bases and the J gene lost 9 bases, with 23 bases spanning the gap. The CDR3 sequence is CSALSPAGSEGEQFF. CDR3 coding DNA: TGCAGTGCTCTCTCCCCCGCGGGTAGCGAGGGTGAGCAGTTCTTC.

The chain uses TRBV6-2 or TRBV6-3 and TRBJ2-4; possibly TRBD1 or TRBD2 for D (5 bases each). Between the trimmed V and J ends, which lost 2 bases and 4 bases, there was a span of 12 bases. The CDR3 loop spans 15 amino acids. Germline V gene sequence: CDR1 MNHEY, CDR2 SVGEGT. The CDR3 nucleotides read TGTGCCAGCAGTTACCCACCGGGGCTAAAAAACATTCAGTACTTC. This codes for CASSYPPGLKNIQYF.

The table lists this clonotype with a few counts. This CDR3 is CSAPGQLDTYEQYF. The CDR3 nucleotides are TGCAGTGCCCCCGGCCAGTTAGATACCTACGAGCAGTACTTC. This chain uses TRBV20-1 with TRBJ2-7; D is unresolved. The germline V and J ends were trimmed by 6 bases and 2 bases, with 17 bases remaining between them. CDR3 length equals 14 residues. Germline CDR1 reads DFQATT; CDR2 reads SNEGSKA (reference sequence).